This T cell receptor (beta chain) was captured by sequencing in a study of vaccination effects on CD4 cells after COVID-19. Looking at the study overall: Participants were vaccinated with two doses of either the BNT162b2 or mRNA-1273 vaccine.

In the case of this clone: Antigen specificity is unknown.

Ahead of sequencing, the ViraFEST assay grew antigen-specific CD4+ T cells using viral peptide pools. Upon completion of 10 to 11 days in culture, CD4+ T cells were isolated. Documented for the person is a PCR-confirmed SARS-CoV-2 infection occurring between March and December 2020. Days 3 and 7 were when half the medium was replaced with IL-2 medium. Assay: immunoSEQ multiplex PCR; the TCRdb copy retains only in-frame clones and omits some. The sample carries around 50,000 clones, around 76% recorded once. V dropped 0 bases and J dropped 2 bases, with 10 bases sitting between them. CDR3 length: 15 amino acids. Germline assignment: CDR1 SGHRS and CDR2 YFSETQ.

The sequence was collected from a human donor who had a prior SARS-CoV-2 infection. The chain carries TRBV5-1 and TRBJ2-3, with D uncertain. The sequences come from CD4+ T cells from PBMCs cultured with HIV peptides, collected before COVID-19 vaccination. The subset here: HIV-1 Nef peptide pool negative control/reference culture. DNA for the CDR3: TGCGCCAGCAGCTTGGAGCGCTCAAACACAGATACGCAGTATTTT. Encoded protein: CASSLERSNTDTQYF.